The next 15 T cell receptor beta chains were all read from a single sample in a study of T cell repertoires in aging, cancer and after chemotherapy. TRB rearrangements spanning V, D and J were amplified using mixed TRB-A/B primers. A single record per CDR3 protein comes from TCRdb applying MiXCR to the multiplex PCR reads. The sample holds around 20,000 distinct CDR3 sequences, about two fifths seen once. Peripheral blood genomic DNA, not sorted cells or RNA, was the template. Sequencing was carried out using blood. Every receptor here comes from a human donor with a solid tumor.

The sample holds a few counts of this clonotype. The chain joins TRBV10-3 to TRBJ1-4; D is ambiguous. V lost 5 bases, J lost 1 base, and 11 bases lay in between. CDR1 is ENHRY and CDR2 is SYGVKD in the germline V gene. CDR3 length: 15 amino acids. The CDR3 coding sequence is TGTGCCATCAGTAGACACTTAGTAACTAATGAAAAACTGTTTTTT. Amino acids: CAISRHLVTNEKLFF.

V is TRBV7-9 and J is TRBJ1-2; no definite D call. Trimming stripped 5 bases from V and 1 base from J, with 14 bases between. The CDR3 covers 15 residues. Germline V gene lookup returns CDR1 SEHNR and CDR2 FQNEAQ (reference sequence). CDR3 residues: CASSKGSTFNYGYTF. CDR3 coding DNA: TGTGCCAGCAGCAAAGGCAGCACCTTTAACTATGGCTACACCTTC.

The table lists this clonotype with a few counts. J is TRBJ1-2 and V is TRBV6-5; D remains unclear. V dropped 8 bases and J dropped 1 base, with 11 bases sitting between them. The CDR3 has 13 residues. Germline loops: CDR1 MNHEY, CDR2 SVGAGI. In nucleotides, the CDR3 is TGTGCCAGCTCGAGCGCTAATAACTATGGCTACACCTTC. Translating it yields CASSSANNYGYTF.

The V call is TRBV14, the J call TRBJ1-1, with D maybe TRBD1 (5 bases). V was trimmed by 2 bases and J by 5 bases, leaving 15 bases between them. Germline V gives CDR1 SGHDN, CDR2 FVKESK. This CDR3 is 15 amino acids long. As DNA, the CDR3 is TGTGCCAGCAGCCAAAGGAGACAGTGGACAACTGAAGCTTTCTTT. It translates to CASSQRRQWTTEAFF.

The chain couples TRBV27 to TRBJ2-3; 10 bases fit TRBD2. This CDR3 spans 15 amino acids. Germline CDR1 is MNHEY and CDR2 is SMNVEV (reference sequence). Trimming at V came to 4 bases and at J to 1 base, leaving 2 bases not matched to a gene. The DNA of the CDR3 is TGTGCCAGCAGTTCCGGGACTAGCGGCACAGATACGCAGTATTTT. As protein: CASSSGTSGTDTQYF.

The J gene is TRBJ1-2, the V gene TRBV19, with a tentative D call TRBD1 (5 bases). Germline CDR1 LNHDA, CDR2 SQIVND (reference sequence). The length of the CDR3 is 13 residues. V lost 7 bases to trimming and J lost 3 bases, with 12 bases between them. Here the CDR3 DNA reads TGTGCCAGTACTTACGGGGGAGACTATGGCTACACCTTC. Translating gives CASTYGGDYGYTF.

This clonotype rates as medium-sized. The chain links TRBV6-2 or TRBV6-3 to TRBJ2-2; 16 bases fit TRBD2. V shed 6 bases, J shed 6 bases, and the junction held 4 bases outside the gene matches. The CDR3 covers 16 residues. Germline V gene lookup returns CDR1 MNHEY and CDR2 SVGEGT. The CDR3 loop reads CASRTGTSGRAGELFF. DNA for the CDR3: TGTGCCAGCAGAACCGGGACTAGCGGGAGGGCCGGGGAGCTGTTTTTT.

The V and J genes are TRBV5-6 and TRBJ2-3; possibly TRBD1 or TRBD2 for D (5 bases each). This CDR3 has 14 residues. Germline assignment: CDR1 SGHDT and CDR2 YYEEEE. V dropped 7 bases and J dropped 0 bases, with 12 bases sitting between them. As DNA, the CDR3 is TGTGCCAGCGCTGGGGGAACTAGCACAGATACGCAGTATTTT. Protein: CASAGGTSTDTQYF.

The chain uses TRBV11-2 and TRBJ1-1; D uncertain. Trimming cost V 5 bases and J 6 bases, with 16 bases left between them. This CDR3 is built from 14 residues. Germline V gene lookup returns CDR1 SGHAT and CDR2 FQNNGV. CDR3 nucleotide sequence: TGTGCCAGCAGCCACGGCCGTGTCGAGGCTGAAGCTTTCTTT. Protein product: CASSHGRVEAEAFF.

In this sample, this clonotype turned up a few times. CDR3 DNA sequence: TGTGCCAGTACCACAGGGAGCAATCAGCCCCAGCATTTT. Translated, it gives CASTTGSNQPQHF. The J gene is TRBJ1-5, the V gene TRBV19; TRBD1 is a possible D gene (6 bases). Germline CDR1 is LNHDA and CDR2 is SQIVND (reference sequence). Between the trimmed V and J ends, which lost 7 bases and 1 base, there was a span of 8 bases. The CDR3 has 13 residues.

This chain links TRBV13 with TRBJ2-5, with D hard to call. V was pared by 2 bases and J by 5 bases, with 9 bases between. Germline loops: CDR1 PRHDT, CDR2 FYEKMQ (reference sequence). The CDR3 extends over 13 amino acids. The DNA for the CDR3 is TGTGCCAGCAGCTTAAGACTTGGGGAGACCCAGTACTTC. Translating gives CASSLRLGETQYF.

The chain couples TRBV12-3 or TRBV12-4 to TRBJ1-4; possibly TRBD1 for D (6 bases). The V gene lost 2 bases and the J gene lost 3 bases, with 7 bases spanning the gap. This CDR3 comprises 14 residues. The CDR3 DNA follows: TGTGCCAGCAGTTTACGGACAGCTAATGAAAAACTGTTTTTT. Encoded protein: CASSLRTANEKLFF.

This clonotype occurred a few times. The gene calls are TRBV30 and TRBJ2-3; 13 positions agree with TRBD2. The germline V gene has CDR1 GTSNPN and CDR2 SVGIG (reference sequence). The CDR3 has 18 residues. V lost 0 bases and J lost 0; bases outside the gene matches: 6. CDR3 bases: TGTGCCTGGAGTGTAGTTTGGACTAGCGGGAGTAGCACAGATACGCAGTATTTT. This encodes CAWSVVWTSGSSTDTQYF.

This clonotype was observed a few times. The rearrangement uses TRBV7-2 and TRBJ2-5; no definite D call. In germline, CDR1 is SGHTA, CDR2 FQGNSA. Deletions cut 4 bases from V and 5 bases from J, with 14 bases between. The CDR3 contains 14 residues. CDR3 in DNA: TGTGCCAGCAGCTGGGTGGGCCGTCCGGAGACCCAGTACTTC. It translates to CASSWVGRPETQYF.

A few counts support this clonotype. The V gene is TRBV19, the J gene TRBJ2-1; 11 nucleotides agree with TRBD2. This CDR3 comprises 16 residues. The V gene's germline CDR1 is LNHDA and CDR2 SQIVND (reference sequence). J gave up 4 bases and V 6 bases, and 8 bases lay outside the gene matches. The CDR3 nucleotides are TGTGCCAGTAGCCTGACTAGCGGGGAGTCGTACAATGAGCAGTTCTTC. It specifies CASSLTSGESYNEQFF.